Below, 20 T cell receptor beta chains from the same sample are listed, as sequenced in a study of cytomegalovirus exposure and HLA in healthy donors. PCR used 60 Vbeta primers and 13 Jbeta primers. The table came from immunoSEQ multiplex PCR; TCRdb's copy has only in-frame clones and leaves some out. The table includes 110,000 or so clones, approximately 80% detected once. The sample was PBMCs. The receptors come from a man aged 50 or older in good health and CMV-seropositive.

Concerning this clone itself: An end of the junction differs from the germline gene, which may be a read error. The V call is TRBV7-7, the J call TRBJ2-5; 15 bases fit TRBD2. CDR1 SSHAT and CDR2 FNYEAQ come from the germline V gene (reference sequence). The CDR3 consists of 17 residues. In DNA form, the CDR3 reads TGTGCTAGCAGCTTAGGGACTAGCGGGGGGTACCAAGAGACCCAGTACTTC. Translating it yields CASSLGTSGGYQETQYF.

This clone was observed once. The DNA for the CDR3 is TGCGCCAGCAGCTCCGGACTAGCGGGGGGGCAAGAGACCCAGTACTTC. The encoded protein is CASSSGLAGGQETQYF. The chain recombines TRBV5-1 with TRBJ2-5, with 15 bases aligning to TRBD2. Per the germline V gene, CDR1 is SGHRS and CDR2 is YFSETQ. V was pared by 3 bases and J by 2 bases, with 2 bases of the junction left unmatched. This CDR3 has 16 residues.

The rearrangement joins TRBV27 to TRBJ1-5, with TRBD1 as a possible D gene (5 bases). Per germline, CDR1 MNHEY and CDR2 SMNVEV (reference sequence). The CDR3 is 15 amino acids. Trimming stripped 11 bases from V and 0 bases from J, with 17 bases between. The CDR3 is CAPGGAPYSNQPQHF. The CDR3 region has the DNA TGTGCCCCCGGAGGGGCCCCCTATAGCAATCAGCCCCAGCATTTT.

The chain combines TRBV7-9 with TRBJ2-7; no firm D call. V lost 1 base, J lost 0 bases, and 10 bases lay in between. This CDR3 has 15 residues. Germline CDR1 SEHNR, CDR2 FQNEAQ (reference sequence). This chain's CDR3 is CASSLVRSSSYEQYF. DNA for the CDR3: TGTGCCAGCAGCTTAGTCAGGTCCTCCTCCTACGAGCAGTACTTC.

The V and J genes are TRBV2 and TRBJ1-1; no clear D gene. The CDR3 runs to 17 residues. Germline CDR1 SNHLY, CDR2 FYNNEI. Trimming left V 1 base short and J 0 bases short, with 15 bases between. CDR3 in DNA: TGTGCCAGCAGTGAAGGAGTGGGAGTTAACATGAACACTGAAGCTTTCTTT. It translates to CASSEGVGVNMNTEAFF.

The chain uses TRBV11-2 and TRBJ1-5; possible D gene TRBD1, 6 bases. From germline, CDR1 is SGHAT and CDR2 FQNNGV. V gave up 1 base and J gave up 3 bases, with 10 bases separating them. The CDR3 totals 15 residues. The CDR3 DNA sequence: TGTGCCAGCAGCTTAGTGATGGGGGCCAATCAGCCCCAGCATTTT. Protein: CASSLVMGANQPQHF.

The chain is built from TRBV7-2 and TRBJ2-7; a weak D match, TRBD1 (6 bases). V lost 5 bases, J lost 3 bases, and 11 bases lay in between. CDR3 length: 13 residues. Germline V CDR1 and CDR2: SGHTA, FQGNSA. CDR3 sequence (DNA): TGTGCCAGCAGCCGGGACACCAACTACGAGCAGTACTTC. This sequence encodes CASSRDTNYEQYF.

This clone was counted once. The chain recombines TRBV15 with TRBJ1-6; 7 nucleotides match TRBD1. After removal of 7 bases from V and 7 bases from J, the junction contained 1 base not matched to a gene. The V gene's germline CDR1 is LNHNV and CDR2 YYDKDF (reference sequence). This CDR3 is built from 12 residues. The CDR3 DNA follows: TGTGCCACCAAACAGGGGAATTCACCCCTCCACTTT. The encoded protein is CATKQGNSPLHF.

The chain carries TRBV2 and TRBJ1-6; unclear D gene. Trimming stripped 2 bases from V and 8 bases from J, with 10 bases between. The CDR3 consists of 14 residues. Germline CDR1 is SNHLY and CDR2 is FYNNEI. Written as DNA, the CDR3 is TGTGCCAGCAGTGAATGGCGGGTGGATTCACCCCTCCACTTT. Its translation is CASSEWRVDSPLHF.

This clone was seen a handful of times. J is TRBJ1-6 and V is TRBV2, with 11 bases lining up with TRBD1. The CDR3 runs 16 residues. V was clipped by 5 bases and J by 10 bases; unmatched bases: 10. The germline V gene has CDR1 SNHLY and CDR2 FYNNEI. The CDR3 sequence: CASSPLGTGGSSPLHF. In DNA, the CDR3 is TGTGCCAGCAGTCCGCTTGGGACAGGGGGATCGTCACCCCTCCACTTT.

Points on this clone: The sample has other DNA sequences that encode this CDR3 too. J is TRBJ1-5 and V is TRBV30; the match to TRBD1 covers 8 bases. Germline-derived CDR1 and CDR2 are GTSNPN and SVGIG (reference sequence). Trimming took 1 base from V and 4 from J; bases not matched to a gene: 0. The CDR3 is 13 amino acids. The CDR3 sequence: CAWSGQGNQPQHF. The CDR3 nucleotides are TGTGCCTGGAGTGGACAGGGGAATCAGCCCCAGCATTTT. The full variable domain, completed using reference TRBV30 and TRBJ1-5, is SQTIHQWPATLVQPVGSPLSLECTVEGTSNPNLYWYRQAAGRGLQLLFYSVGIGQISSEVPQNLSASRPQDRQFILSSKKLLLSDSGFYLCAWSGQGNQPQHFGDGTRLSIL.

The CDR3 sequence is CASSRASDSYEQYF. The CDR3 nucleotides are TGTGCCAGCTCACGGGCTAGCGACTCCTACGAGCAGTACTTC. This rearrangement joins TRBV18 to TRBJ2-5, with a tentative D call TRBD2 (6 bases). The DNA end lines up better with TRBJ2-7; the J call may be wrong. Germline assignment: CDR1 KGHSH and CDR2 LQKENI. CDR3 size: 14 residues.

The rearrangement links TRBV11-2 to TRBJ2-7; 8 bases match TRBD1. CDR3 length equals 18 residues. J lost 3 bases, V lost 0 bases, and 13 bases had no gene match. Germline loops: CDR1 SGHAT, CDR2 FQNNGV. CDR3 protein: CASSLEETGVTRYYEQYF. The CDR3 DNA follows: TGTGCCAGCAGCTTAGAGGAGACAGGGGTTACTCGTTACTACGAGCAGTACTTC.

This chain links TRBV28 with TRBJ2-6; D is unresolved. Trimming cost V 7 bases and J 0 bases, with 16 bases left between them. The CDR3 loop spans 17 amino acids. Germline V gene sequence: CDR1 MDHEN, CDR2 SYDVKM. The CDR3 is CASIPGSIGSGANVLTF. CDR3 bases: TGTGCCAGCATACCAGGCTCAATTGGCTCTGGGGCCAACGTCCTGACTTTC.

The chain has TRBV30 and TRBJ2-7; 8 bases fit TRBD2. This CDR3 has 15 residues. The trim removed 0 bases at V and 1 base at J, leaving 5 bases unmatched. The V gene's germline CDR1 is GTSNPN and CDR2 SVGIG (reference sequence). CDR3 amino acids: CAWSVSGSQSYEQYF. CDR3 coding DNA: TGTGCCTGGAGTGTAAGCGGGAGTCAGTCCTACGAGCAGTACTTC.

The rearrangement links TRBV18 to TRBJ2-5; 9 positions agree with TRBD1. The CDR3 contains 15 residues. Losses at the gene ends were 0 bases for V and 3 bases for J; bases not matched to a gene: 2. Germline V gene lookup returns CDR1 KGHSH and CDR2 LQKENI. This CDR3 is CASSPPGQGKETQYF. The CDR3 DNA is TGTGCCAGCTCACCACCGGGACAGGGTAAAGAGACCCAGTACTTC.

The chain is built from TRBV6-4 and TRBJ2-1; 11 bases align to TRBD2. J gave up 0 bases and V 6 bases, and 4 bases lay outside the gene matches. Germline CDR1 and CDR2: MRHNA and SNTAGT. The CDR3 covers 16 residues. The CDR3 reads CASSPGTSGSYNEQFF. The DNA of the CDR3 is TGTGCCAGCAGCCCCGGGACTAGCGGCTCCTACAATGAGCAGTTCTTC.

The chain carries TRBV5-4 and TRBJ1-6; 8 bases are shared with TRBD1. The CDR3 consists of 17 residues. Losses at the gene ends were 4 bases for V and 6 bases for J; bases not matched to a gene: 12. Germline lookup yields CDR1 SGHNT and CDR2 YYREEE (reference sequence). The CDR3 reads CASSRWGLGQGNSPLHF. DNA for the CDR3: TGTGCCAGCAGCCGGTGGGGATTAGGACAGGGTAATTCACCCCTCCACTTT.

The V gene is TRBV7-9, the J gene TRBJ1-1, with D possibly being TRBD1 (6 bases). The germline CDR1 and CDR2 sequences are SEHNR and FQNEAQ (reference sequence). The germline V and J ends were trimmed by 6 bases and 0 bases, with 17 bases remaining between them. This CDR3 is 16 amino acids long. The DNA of the CDR3 is TGTGCCAGCAGACCGATGACAGGTTCCATGAACACTGAAGCTTTCTTT. Residues: CASRPMTGSMNTEAFF.

The chain recombines TRBV5-1 with TRBJ1-6; TRBD1 aligns across 8 bases. V shed 4 bases, J shed 8 bases, and the junction held 8 bases outside the gene matches. Germline V gives CDR1 SGHRS, CDR2 YFSETQ. The CDR3 covers 15 residues. CDR3 DNA sequence: TGCGCCAGCAGCCCGGGACAGGTTACCCATTCACCCCTCCACTTT. Amino acid sequence: CASSPGQVTHSPLHF. The full variable domain, its missing parts supplied by reference TRBV5-1 and TRBJ1-6, is KAGVTQTPRYLIKTRGQQVTLSCSPISGHRSVSWYQQTPGQGLQFLFEYFSETQRNKGNFPGRFSGRQFSNSRSEMNVSTLELGDSALYLCASSPGQVTHSPLHFGNGTRLTVT.